This T cell receptor (beta chain) is from a study of shared clonotypes between healthy human individuals. This clone was seen only once. Deletions cut 10 bases from V and 7 bases from J, with 7 bases between. CDR3 length: 9 amino acids. Germline values: CDR1 MNHNS, CDR2 SASEGT. Profiling relied on immunoSEQ multiplex PCR, and the TCRdb table lists in-frame clones only, not all of them. There are millions of clones in the sample; 90% to 95% occur only once, and about 0.13% lies in the top ten. The rearrangement joins TRBV6-1 to TRBJ1-1; the D is unclear. The clonotype was recovered from a man aged 18 to 30 in good health. What was sequenced was naive CD4+ T cells sorted from blood. Subset meaning: CD45RA+ positively selected. DNA of the CDR3: TGTGCCACCAATTATGAAGCTTTCTTT. Its translation: CATNYEAFF.